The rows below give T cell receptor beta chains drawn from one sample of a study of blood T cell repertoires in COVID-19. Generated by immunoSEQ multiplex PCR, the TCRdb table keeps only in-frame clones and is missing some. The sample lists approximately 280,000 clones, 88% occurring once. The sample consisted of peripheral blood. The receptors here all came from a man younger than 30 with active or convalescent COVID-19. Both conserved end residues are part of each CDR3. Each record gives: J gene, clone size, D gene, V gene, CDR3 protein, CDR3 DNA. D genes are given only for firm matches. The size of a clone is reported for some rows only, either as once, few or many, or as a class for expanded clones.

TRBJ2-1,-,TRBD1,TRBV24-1,CATSDPPGTVSRGEYNEQFF,TGTGCCACCAGTGATCCCCCGGGGACAGTTTCTCGAGGGGAGTACAATGAGCAGTTCTTC
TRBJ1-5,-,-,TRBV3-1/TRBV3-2,CASSQGGVYSNQPQHF,TGTGCCAGCAGCCAAGGGGGAGTTTATAGCAATCAGCCCCAGCATTTT
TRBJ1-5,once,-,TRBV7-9,CASSLEQGRGGNQPQHF,TGTGCCAGCAGCTTAGAACAGGGCCGGGGGGGCAATCAGCCCCAGCATTTT
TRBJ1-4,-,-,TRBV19,CASSLARGEKLFF,TGTGCCAGTAGTCTGGCCCGGGGTGAAAAACTGTTTTTT
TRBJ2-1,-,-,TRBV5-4,CASSLARGTYNEQFF,TGTGCCAGCAGCTTGGCCAGGGGCACCTACAATGAGCAGTTCTTC
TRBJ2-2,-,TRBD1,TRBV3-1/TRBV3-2,CASSQRQGLIGELFF,TGTGCCAGCAGCCAAAGACAGGGCCTCATCGGGGAGCTGTTTTTT
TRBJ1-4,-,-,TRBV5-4,CASSTRGGGNEKLFF,TGTGCCAGCAGCACGCGGGGCGGTGGTAATGAAAAACTGTTTTTT
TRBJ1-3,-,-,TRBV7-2,CASSLDRSSGNTIYF,TGTGCCAGCAGCCTCGACAGGAGTTCTGGAAACACCATATATTTT
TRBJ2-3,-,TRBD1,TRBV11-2,CASSLVLDRRTDTQYF,TGTGCCAGCAGCTTAGTCCTGGACAGGCGGACAGATACGCAGTATTTT
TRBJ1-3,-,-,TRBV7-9,CASSREAGNTIYF,TGTGCCAGCAGCCGGGAAGCCGGAAACACCATATATTTT
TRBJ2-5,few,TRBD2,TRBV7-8,CASSLVGTSGSRETQYF,TGTGCCAGCAGCTTAGTTGGGACTAGCGGGTCAAGGGAGACCCAGTACTTC
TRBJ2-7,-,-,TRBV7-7,CASSPRTASYEQYF,TGTGCCAGCAGCCCGCGGACAGCTTCCTACGAGCAGTACTTC
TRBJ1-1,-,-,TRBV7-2,CASSFSGTSNTEAFF,TGTGCCAGCAGCTTTTCCGGGACATCGAACACTGAAGCTTTCTTT
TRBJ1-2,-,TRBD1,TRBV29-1,CSGWTGYGYTF,TGCAGCGGCTGGACAGGGTACGGCTACACCTTC
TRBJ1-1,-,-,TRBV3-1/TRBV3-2,CASSVTVNTEAFF,TGTGCCAGCAGCGTGACAGTTAACACTGAAGCTTTCTTT
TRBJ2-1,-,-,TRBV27,CASSLGRLSYNEQFF,TGTGCCAGCAGTTTGGGGCGCTTAAGCTACAATGAGCAGTTCTTC
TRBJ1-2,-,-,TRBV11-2,CASSKSSGTNYGYTF,TGTGCCAGCAGCAAAAGCTCAGGGACAAACTATGGCTACACCTTC
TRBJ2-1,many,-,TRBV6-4,CASSEGMSTGEQFF,TGTGCCAGCAGTGAAGGTATGAGTACAGGGGAGCAGTTCTTC
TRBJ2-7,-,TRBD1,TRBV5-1,CASSAGGDGEQYF,TGCGCCAGCAGCGCAGGGGGAGATGGCGAGCAGTACTTC
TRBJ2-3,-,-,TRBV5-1,CASGSSGLTDTQYF,TGCGCCAGCGGGAGTAGCGGACTCACAGATACGCAGTATTTT
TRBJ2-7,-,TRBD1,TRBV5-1,CASSRDRPYEQYF,TGCGCCAGCAGTAGGGACAGACCCTACGAGCAGTACTTC
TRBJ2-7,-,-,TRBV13,CASSLGLAGHEQYF,TGTGCCAGCAGCTTAGGCCTTGCAGGGCACGAGCAGTACTTC
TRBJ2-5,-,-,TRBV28,CASSLGETQYF,TGTGCCAGCAGCCTCGGGGAGACCCAGTACTTC
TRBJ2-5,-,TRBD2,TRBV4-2,CASSQELAGGPKGETQYF,TGTGCCAGCAGCCAAGAACTAGCGGGGGGGCCTAAGGGAGAGACCCAGTACTTC
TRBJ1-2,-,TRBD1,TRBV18,CASSPDREYGYTF,TGTGCCAGCTCACCAGACAGGGAATATGGCTACACCTTC
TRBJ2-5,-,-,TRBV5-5,CASSPWTVLEETQYF,TGTGCCAGCAGCCCGTGGACAGTCCTAGAAGAGACCCAGTACTTC
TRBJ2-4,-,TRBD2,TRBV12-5,CASGLALAGEGGKNIQYF,TGTGCTAGTGGTTTGGCCCTAGCGGGGGAGGGGGGCAAAAACATTCAGTACTTC
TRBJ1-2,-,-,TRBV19,CASNSIGTVRGGYGYTF,TGTGCCAGTAACTCGATAGGGACGGTACGGGGGGGCTATGGCTACACCTTC
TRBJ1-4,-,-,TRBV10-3,CAISELNGQPPNEKLFF,TGTGCCATCAGTGAGTTGAATGGACAGCCTCCTAATGAAAAACTGTTTTTT
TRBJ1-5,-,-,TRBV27,CASSLAGLSNQPQHF,TGTGCCAGCAGTTTAGCAGGGCTTAGCAATCAGCCCCAGCATTTT
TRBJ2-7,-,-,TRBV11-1,CASSDRTASYEQYF,TGTGCCAGCAGCGACAGGACAGCCTCCTACGAGCAGTACTTC
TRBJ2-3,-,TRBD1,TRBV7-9,CASSSARVRGHTDTQYF,TGTGCCAGCAGCTCCGCGAGGGTCAGGGGGCACACAGATACGCAGTATTTT
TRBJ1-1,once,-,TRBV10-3,CAISESGEGVGTEAFF,TGTGCCATCAGTGAGTCTGGTGAGGGGGTAGGGACTGAAGCTTTCTTT
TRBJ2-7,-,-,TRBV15,CATSRSREGGEQYF,TGTGCCACCAGCAGGTCCCGTGAGGGAGGCGAGCAGTACTTC
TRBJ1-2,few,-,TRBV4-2,CASSQERDNYGYTF,TGTGCCAGCAGCCAAGAGAGGGATAACTATGGCTACACCTTC
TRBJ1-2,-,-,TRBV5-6,CASSFWGLNYGYTF,TGTGCCAGCAGCTTCTGGGGGCTGAACTATGGCTACACCTTC
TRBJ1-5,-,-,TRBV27,CASSLNRDGQPQHF,TGTGCCAGCAGCTTGAACAGGGACGGTCAGCCCCAGCATTTT
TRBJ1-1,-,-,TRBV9,CASSGSRDGGTEAFF,TGTGCCAGCAGCGGAAGTAGAGATGGAGGCACTGAAGCTTTCTTT
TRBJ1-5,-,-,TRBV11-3,CASSSRGTRQPQHF,TGTGCCAGCAGCTCACGCGGGACCCGACAGCCCCAGCATTTT
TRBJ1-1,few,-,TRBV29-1,CSVSTGPLGAFF,TGCAGCGTCTCCACAGGGCCACTTGGGGCTTTCTTT
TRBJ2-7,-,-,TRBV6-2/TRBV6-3,CASSFSGYSYEQYF,TGTGCCAGCAGTTTTTCGGGGTATTCCTACGAGCAGTACTTC
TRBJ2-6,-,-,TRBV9,CASSATGVSGANVLTF,TGTGCCAGCAGCGCGACAGGAGTCTCTGGGGCCAACGTCCTGACTTTC
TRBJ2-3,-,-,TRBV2,CASNSRGFDTDTQYF,TGTGCCAGCAACTCAAGAGGCTTCGACACAGATACGCAGTATTTT
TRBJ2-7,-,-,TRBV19,CASSISRALSYEQYF,TGTGCCAGTAGTATTAGCAGGGCCCTCTCCTACGAGCAGTACTTC
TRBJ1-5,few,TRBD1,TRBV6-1,CASSDRRQGTNQPQHF,TGTGCCAGCAGTGATCGTCGACAGGGGACAAATCAGCCCCAGCATTTT
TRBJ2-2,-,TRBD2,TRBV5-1,CAQRGPTGELFF,TGCGCCCAGCGGGGGCCCACCGGGGAGCTGTTTTTT